This T cell receptor (beta chain) was sequenced in a study of somatic mutations in cytotoxic T cells in rheumatoid arthritis. Study summary: A roughly 33 ml EDTA sample of patient blood was drawn right after diagnosis, before any treatment.

TCRdb's copy holds only in-frame clones and misses some; the assay was immunoSEQ multiplex PCR. The sample holds almost 7,500 clones, 74% seen once. The CDR3 length is 12 residues. Germline V CDR1 and CDR2: MGHDK, SYGVNS. V gave up 2 bases and J gave up 7 bases, with 6 bases separating them. The source of this sequence is an adult with rheumatoid arthritis. This chain links TRBV25-1 with TRBJ2-4; no reliable D call. The sequencing sample was made of CD8+ T cells sorted from blood. In nucleotides, the CDR3 is TGTGCCAGCAGTGAAGGGCCCAACATTCAGTACTTC. This translates into CASSEGPNIQYF.